The 13 T cell receptor beta chains below come from one sample, sequenced in a study of blood T cells in healthy people across ages. Next came a second PCR, run for 7 to 11 cycles, which used a sample-barcoded 5' primer along with a J-beta primer mix. TCRdb itself ran the 5' RACE reads through MiXCR, one entry per CDR3 protein. Counted here are approximately 800,000 distinct CDR3 sequences, 60% to 80% occurring once; the ten biggest clones make up about 30%. Input material: blood. Source of these receptors: a man aged 30-40 years in good health.

In this sample, this clonotype turned up once. CDR3 bases: TGTGCCAGCAGCAGTCGTGGAAGGGCGGGGAACGAGCAGTACTTC. Its protein is CASSSRGRAGNEQYF. V usage is TRBV3-1 and J usage is TRBJ2-4, with D perhaps matching TRBD2 (6 bases). The J call could be wrong; TRBJ2-7 is a better fit for the DNA end. Germline V gene sequence: CDR1 LGHDT, CDR2 YNNKEL (reference sequence). The CDR3 is 15 amino acids.

Notes on this clonotype: An end of the junction does not agree with germline; a read error may underlie this. The chain links TRBV10-3 to TRBJ2-7; tentatively, D is TRBD1 (7 bases). Per germline, CDR1 ENHRY and CDR2 SYGVKD. The CDR3 has 13 amino acids. CDR3 nucleotide sequence: TGTGCCAGCAGTGACCAGGGGGGATACGAGCAGTACTTC. Translated: CASSDQGGYEQYF.

The J gene is TRBJ2-7, the V gene TRBV4-2; 9 bases match TRBD2. V was clipped by 3 bases and J by 3 bases; unmatched bases: 9. CDR3 length: 16 amino acids. The germline V gene has CDR1 LGHNA and CDR2 YNFKEQ. The CDR3 DNA sequence: TGTGCCAGCAGCCATCCAACAAAGCGGGGGGACTACGAGCAGTACTTC. This translates into CASSHPTKRGDYEQYF.

This chain links TRBV2 with TRBJ1-1, with D tentatively TRBD1 (5 bases). Germline CDR1 SNHLY, CDR2 FYNNEI. The CDR3 spans 14 residues. Trimming left V 4 bases short and J 4 bases short, with 13 bases between. CDR3 DNA sequence: TGTGCCAGCAGTGGCACATCAGGGTTCACTGAAGCTTTCTTT. Residues: CASSGTSGFTEAFF.

The V and J genes are TRBV29-1 and TRBJ2-5; 10 nucleotides match TRBD1. The CDR3 extends over 14 amino acids. The V segment lost 7 bases and the J segment 4 bases; nucleotides outside the gene matches: 9. Germline V gene sequence: CDR1 SQVTM, CDR2 ANQGSEA. The CDR3: CSAGGQGSRETQYF. CDR3 nucleotide sequence: TGCAGCGCCGGGGGACAGGGGTCCCGAGAGACCCAGTACTTC.

This sequence joins TRBV10-3 and TRBJ2-1; TRBD2 agrees at 10 bases. Trimming at V came to 6 bases and at J to 8 bases, leaving 1 base not matched to a gene. CDR3 length: 12 amino acids. CDR1 is ENHRY, CDR2 SYGVKD, per germline. The CDR3, as DNA: TGTGCCATCAGGGGGACTAGCGATGAGCAGTTCTTC. This gives the protein CAIRGTSDEQFF.

This chain connects TRBV4-1 to TRBJ2-7; 8 positions agree with TRBD2. Trimming at V came to 1 base and at J to 3 bases, leaving 5 bases not matched to a gene. CDR1 is MGHRA and CDR2 is YSYEKL in the germline V gene. This CDR3 spans 15 amino acids. Here the CDR3 DNA reads TGCGCCAGCAGCCAAGTGCACGGGGGGGACTACGAGCAGTACTTC. It yields the protein CASSQVHGGDYEQYF.

The chain uses TRBV9 and TRBJ1-6, with TRBD1 identical over 7 bases. The CDR3 is made up of 16 amino acids. Per the germline V gene, CDR1 is SGDLS and CDR2 is YYNGEE. Losses at the gene ends were 2 bases for V and 4 bases for J; bases not matched to a gene: 6. The CDR3 DNA sequence: TGTGCCAGCAGCGTGGACCAGGGGGGTTATAATTCACCCCTCCACTTT. It translates to CASSVDQGGYNSPLHF. Looking up the rest from reference TRBV9 and TRBJ1-6 gives the full variable domain: DSGVTQTPKHLITATGQRVTLRCSPRSGDLSVYWYQQSLDQGLQFLIQYYNGEERAKGNILERFSAQQFPDLHSELNLSSLELGDSALYFCASSVDQGGYNSPLHFGNGTRLTVT.

This clonotype was counted a single time. The chain combines TRBV11-2 with TRBJ1-6; 7 bases match TRBD1. CDR3 length equals 15 residues. The V segment lost 5 bases and the J segment 7 bases; nucleotides outside the gene matches: 8. Germline loops: CDR1 SGHAT, CDR2 FQNNGV. Here the CDR3 reads CASSASGTANSPLHF. CDR3 sequence (DNA): TGTGCCAGCAGCGCATCCGGGACAGCCAATTCACCCCTCCACTTT. The whole variable domain, remainder taken from reference TRBV11-2 and TRBJ1-6, is EAGVAQSPRYKIIEKRQSVAFWCNPISGHATLYWYQQILGQGPKLLIQFQNNGVVDDSQLPKDRFSAERLKGVDSTLKIQPAKLEDSAVYLCASSASGTANSPLHFGNGTRLTVT.

The CDR3 region is CASSPIPGQGSGANVLTF. CDR3 in DNA: TGTGCCAGCAGCCCTATCCCGGGACAGGGCTCTGGGGCCAACGTCCTGACTTTC. The V call is TRBV7-2, the J call TRBJ2-6, with TRBD1 identical over 9 bases. This CDR3 is 18 amino acids long. The germline V gene has CDR1 SGHTA and CDR2 FQGNSA. The V gene end was trimmed by 5 bases and the J gene end by 0 bases; junction bases not matched to a gene: 8.

Notes on this clonotype: At one boundary the junction diverges from the germline segment, which might be a read error. V is TRBV2 and J is TRBJ1-2; maybe TRBD1 (5 bases). The CDR3 totals 16 residues. Germline V gene sequence: CDR1 SNHLY, CDR2 FYNNEI. The CDR3 reads CASSDPGGDRGYGHTF. In DNA, the CDR3 is TGTGCCAGCAGTGATCCCGGGGGTGACAGAGGCTATGGCCACACCTTC.

This clonotype was counted between two and nine times. The chain uses TRBV5-1 and TRBJ2-7, with 8 bases that match TRBD1. The junction had 3 bases not matched to a gene; V was cut back by 4 bases and J by 0 bases. CDR1 is SGHRS, CDR2 YFSETQ, per germline. The CDR3 length is 14 residues. The CDR3 sequence: CASSPTGASYEQYF. The CDR3 coding sequence is TGCGCCAGCAGCCCGACAGGGGCCTCCTACGAGCAGTACTTC.

The chain links TRBV14 to TRBJ1-2; 7 positions agree with TRBD1. Germline trimming cut 2 bases from V and 4 bases from J; bases unmatched to any gene: 13. This CDR3 has 17 residues. CDR1 SGHDN and CDR2 FVKESK come from the germline V gene. The CDR3 DNA reads TGTGCCAGCAGCCAATGGGCTCCCAGGGGGTACGGCTATGGCTACACCTTC. It codes for CASSQWAPRGYGYGYTF.